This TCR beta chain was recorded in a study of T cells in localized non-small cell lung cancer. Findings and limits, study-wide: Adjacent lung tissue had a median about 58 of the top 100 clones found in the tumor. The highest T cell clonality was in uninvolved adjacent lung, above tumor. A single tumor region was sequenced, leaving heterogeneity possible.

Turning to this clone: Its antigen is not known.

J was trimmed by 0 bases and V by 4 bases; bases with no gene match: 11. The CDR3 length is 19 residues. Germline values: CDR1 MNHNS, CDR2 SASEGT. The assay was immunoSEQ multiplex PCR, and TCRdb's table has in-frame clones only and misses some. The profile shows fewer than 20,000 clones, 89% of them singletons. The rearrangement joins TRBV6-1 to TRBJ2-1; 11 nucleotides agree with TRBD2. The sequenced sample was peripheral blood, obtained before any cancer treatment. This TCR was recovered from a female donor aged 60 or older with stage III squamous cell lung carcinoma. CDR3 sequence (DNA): TGTGCCAGCAGTGCATCCTTAGCGGGAGGGCTAATCTCCTACAATGAGCAGTTCTTC. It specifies CASSASLAGGLISYNEQFF.